The 12 T cell receptor beta chains in this list originate from one sample, sequenced in a study of immune aging and cytomegalovirus after organ transplant. This sample's time point: five sample-tagged time points from pre-transplant (day -1) to day 368 post-transplant, pooled. No cognate antigen is known for these TCRs. Libraries came from microwell single-cell capture using BD Rhapsody targeted mRNA and AbSeq reagents. Via MiXCR, TCRdb re-called the single-cell sequencing reads, giving one row per CDR3 protein. Of approximately 22,000 distinct CDR3 sequences detected, 36% appear once; the ten largest clones hold less than 30%. Sample: CMV peptide-activated CD4+ and CD8+ T cells sorted from blood, taken at five time points, pooled. As to subset: sorted CD8+CD137+ and CD4+CD154+ T cells after 11 to 13 h CMV IE-1 peptide stimulation. Receptors originate from a female donor who had a heart transplant and CMV viremia.

This clonotype was found once. The chain employs TRBV6-5 and TRBJ2-2; TRBD2 is a possible D gene (6 bases). V dropped 7 bases and J dropped 0 bases, with 9 bases sitting between them. Per germline, CDR1 MNHEY and CDR2 SVGAGI. The CDR3 is 14 amino acids. The DNA of the CDR3 is TGTGCCAGCAACCCGGGAGCGAACACCGGGGAGCTGTTTTTT. Protein: CASNPGANTGELFF.

The rearrangement links TRBV19 to TRBJ2-2; possible D gene TRBD1, 6 bases. The germline V gene encodes CDR1 LNHDA and CDR2 SQIVND (reference sequence). The CDR3 is 15 amino acids. V was pared by 5 bases and J by 4 bases, with 14 bases between. This chain's CDR3 is CASSSRGGSTGELFF. CDR3 DNA: TGTGCCAGTAGTTCAAGAGGGGGAAGCACCGGGGAGCTGTTTTTT.

In its sample, this clonotype was seen a few times. A read error may account for a junction end that differs from germline. The gene calls are TRBV7-2 and TRBJ2-1, with 10 bases fitting TRBD2. This CDR3 spans 16 amino acids. Germline V gene lookup returns CDR1 SGHTA and CDR2 FQGNSA. The CDR3 loop reads CASRAPWLAGESEQLF. The CDR3 nucleotides read TGTGCCAGCAGGGCACCGTGGCTAGCGGGAGAAAGTGAGCAGCTCTTC.

The chain joins TRBV6-1 to TRBJ2-1; tentative D call: TRBD1 (5 bases). Germline V gene sequence: CDR1 MNHNS, CDR2 SASEGT. The V and J ends lost 2 bases and 0 bases respectively, with 8 bases between them. The CDR3 has 15 amino acids. The CDR3 region has the DNA TGTGCCAGCAGTGAACAGGGCGGCTCCTACAATGAGCAGTTCTTC. Translating it yields CASSEQGGSYNEQFF.

This chain's CDR3 is CASSPGPKKLFF. DNA for the CDR3: TGTGCCAGCAGTCCCGGGCCGAAAAAACTGTTTTTT. This rearrangement joins TRBV27 to TRBJ1-4; no clear D gene. V was clipped by 5 bases and J by 9 bases, with 10 bases between them. Germline V lookup: CDR1 MNHEY, CDR2 SMNVEV (reference sequence). The CDR3 length is 12 residues.

Judged by abundance, this clonotype is medium-sized (0.01 to 0.1%). The V call is TRBV14, the J call TRBJ2-1, with 14 nucleotides matching TRBD2. CDR1 is SGHDN, CDR2 FVKESK, per germline. V lost 3 bases, J lost 6 bases, and 4 bases stayed unmatched. This CDR3 has 16 amino acids. The CDR3 protein is CASSQGTSGSVNEQFF. CDR3 sequence (DNA): TGTGCCAGCAGCCAGGGGACTAGCGGGAGTGTCAATGAGCAGTTCTTC.

The chain has TRBV7-2 and TRBJ2-3, with 13 bases that match TRBD2. After removal of 4 bases from V and 5 bases from J, the junction contained 3 bases not matched to a gene. Germline assignment: CDR1 SGHTA and CDR2 FQGNSA. CDR3 length: 15 amino acids. CDR3 bases: TGTGCCAGCAGCTCTTGGACTAGCGGGGGAGATACGCAGTATTTT. Translating gives CASSSWTSGGDTQYF.

This clonotype was recorded at least ten times. CDR3 sequence reads: CASSFDQETQYF. CDR3 nucleotides: TGTGCCAGCAGCTTTGACCAAGAGACCCAGTACTTC. This chain joins TRBV5-4 and TRBJ2-5; D gene unclear. Trimming removed 2 bases at V and 0 bases at J, with 2 bases between. The CDR3 totals 12 residues. Germline V gives CDR1 SGHNT, CDR2 YYREEE (reference sequence).

This chain joins TRBV5-1 and TRBJ2-6; a weak D match, TRBD1 (5 bases). The length of the CDR3 is 16 residues. With 0 bases removed from V and 4 bases from J, the gap between germline ends came to 11 bases. Germline V gene lookup returns CDR1 SGHRS and CDR2 YFSETQ. The DNA for the CDR3 is TGCGCCAGCAGCTTGGAAGGGGTCGCCGGGGCCAACGTCCTGACTTTC. Encoded protein: CASSLEGVAGANVLTF.

By frequency in the sample, this clonotype is medium-sized. The chain links TRBV28 to TRBJ2-7, with D tentatively TRBD1 (6 bases). Trimming left V 6 bases short and J 0 bases short, with 12 bases between. This CDR3 spans 14 amino acids. CDR1 is MDHEN and CDR2 is SYDVKM in the germline V gene. CDR3 DNA sequence: TGTGCCAGCAGAAGTACAGGGACCTCCTACGAGCAGTACTTC. Amino acid sequence: CASRSTGTSYEQYF.

The chain employs TRBV2 and TRBJ2-5; 7 nucleotides align to TRBD2. CDR3 size: 11 residues. Germline assignment: CDR1 SNHLY and CDR2 FYNNEI. With V trimmed by 8 bases and J by 6 bases, 3 bases remained unmatched. CDR3 protein: CASGRGKTQYF. In nucleotides, the CDR3 is TGTGCCAGCGGGAGGGGAAAGACCCAGTACTTC.

The rearrangement joins TRBV6-2 or TRBV6-3 to TRBJ2-3; no reliable D call. This CDR3 spans 14 amino acids. V was pared by 4 bases and J by 6 bases, with 14 bases between. Germline CDR1 and CDR2: MNHEY and SVGEGT. Here the CDR3 DNA reads TGTGCCAGCAGTTGGTCCCTATCCTCGGATACGCAGTATTTT. Protein: CASSWSLSSDTQYF.